A single sample gave rise to the 23 T cell receptor beta chains below, sequenced in a study of identical twins. TCRdb reprocessed the 5' RACE reads via MiXCR and lists one record per CDR3 protein. The sample holds around 100,000 distinct CDR3 sequences, 5.9% seen once. Sequencing used memory T cells sorted from blood. All receptors derive from a woman between 45 and 65 years old in good health.

The table lists this clonotype with many counts. The V call is TRBV5-5, the J call TRBJ2-4; possibly TRBD2 for D (5 bases). Germline lookup yields CDR1 SGHKS and CDR2 YYEKEE (reference sequence). V lost 2 bases to trimming and J lost 7 bases, with 10 bases between them. CDR3 length: 13 amino acids. The CDR3 nucleotides are TGTGCCAGCAGCTTAGGCTCGGGGAACATTCAGTACTTC. Its translation is CASSLGSGNIQYF.

The V gene is TRBV7-8, the J gene TRBJ2-5, with D tentatively TRBD1 or TRBD2 (6 bases each). From germline, CDR1 is SGHVS and CDR2 FQNEAQ. Trimming shortened V by 2 bases and J by 4 bases, and 17 bases separated the two germline ends. The CDR3 totals 16 residues. The CDR3 spells CASSLRGGIGGETQYF. The CDR3 region has the DNA TGTGCCAGCAGCTTACGGGGCGGGATAGGGGGAGAGACCCAGTACTTC.

This clonotype was seen at least ten times. The chain recombines TRBV12-3 or TRBV12-4 with TRBJ1-5, with a possible D match to TRBD1 (5 bases). Trimming shortened V by 2 bases and J by 11 bases, and 16 bases separated the two germline ends. This CDR3 is built from 14 residues. The CDR3 region is CASSLRGGPGAQHF. The CDR3, as DNA: TGTGCCAGCAGTTTAAGGGGCGGACCGGGGGCCCAGCATTTT.

In its sample, this clonotype was seen many times. The chain has TRBV18 and TRBJ1-6, with 8 bases that match TRBD1. The CDR3 totals 15 residues. J was trimmed by 7 bases and V by 3 bases; bases with no gene match: 5. Germline-derived CDR1 and CDR2 are KGHSH and LQKENI. The DNA of the CDR3 is TGTGCCAGCTCACCGCAGGGGGCTGGAAATTCACCCCTCCACTTT. Translating gives CASSPQGAGNSPLHF.

The rearrangement links TRBV4-1 to TRBJ2-7; 7 bases map to TRBD2. This CDR3 contains 14 residues. Per the germline V gene, CDR1 is MGHRA and CDR2 is YSYEKL. V lost 4 bases, J lost 6 bases, and 9 bases stayed unmatched. The CDR3 bases are TGCGCCAGCAGCCTCGAAGGAGGGAGGGTCGAGCAGTACTTC. This translates into CASSLEGGRVEQYF.

This clonotype was observed many times. The rearrangement links TRBV6-1 to TRBJ2-7; D is uncertain. Germline-derived CDR1 and CDR2 are MNHNS and SASEGT. The V end was cut by 3 bases, the J end by 0 bases, with 12 bases between. The CDR3 extends over 15 amino acids. The CDR3 DNA reads as TGTGCCAGCAGTGACCCGCAGCGAAGCTCCTACGAGCAGTACGTC. Translated: CASSDPQRSSYEQYV.

There are many counts of this clonotype. J is TRBJ2-7 and V is TRBV20-1; the match to TRBD2 covers 8 bases. J lost 5 bases, V lost 3 bases, and 9 bases had no gene match. The length of the CDR3 is 14 residues. CDR1 is DFQATT and CDR2 is SNEGSKA in the germline V gene (reference sequence). The CDR3 bases are TGCAGTGCTAGTCGCAGCGGGAGTTTTAACGAGCAGTACTTC. As protein: CSASRSGSFNEQYF.

The genes are TRBV2 and TRBJ2-6, with 10 bases fitting TRBD1. The trim removed 5 bases at V and 1 base at J, leaving 5 bases unmatched. This CDR3 has 17 amino acids. Germline loops: CDR1 SNHLY, CDR2 FYNNEI. This chain's CDR3 is CASSKTGGRSGANVLTF. The CDR3 nucleotides are TGTGCCAGCAGTAAGACAGGGGGCCGGTCTGGGGCCAACGTCCTGACTTTC. The entire variable domain, with the rest obtained from reference TRBV2 and TRBJ2-6, is as follows: EPEVTQTPSHQVTQMGQEVILRCVPISNHLYFYWYRQILGQKVEFLVSFYNNEISEKSEIFDDQFSVERPDGSNFTLKIRSTKLEDSAMYFCASSKTGGRSGANVLTFGAGSRLTVL.

This clonotype was observed at least ten times. This sequence joins TRBV20-1 and TRBJ2-1; D not certain. CDR3 size: 11 residues. Germline V gene sequence: CDR1 DFQATT, CDR2 SNEGSKA (reference sequence). Trimming removed 7 bases from V and 3 bases from J, with 7 bases in between. The DNA for the CDR3 is TGCAGTGTCGCGAACTACAATGAGCAGTTCTTC. This encodes CSVANYNEQFF.

The chain uses TRBV6-2 or TRBV6-3 and TRBJ1-2; no reliable D call. Per the germline V gene, CDR1 is MNHEY and CDR2 is SVGEGT. CDR3 length equals 15 residues. V gave up 4 bases and J gave up 0 bases, with 12 bases separating them. The CDR3 nucleotides are TGTGCCAGCAGTTCTACCTCGGAGTCTAACTATGGCTACACCTTC. This gives the protein CASSSTSESNYGYTF.

This clonotype is judged medium-sized (0.01 to 0.1%). This chain joins TRBV5-6 and TRBJ2-7, with 7 bases aligning to TRBD1. CDR3 size: 16 residues. V was pared by 5 bases and J by 5 bases, with 16 bases of the junction left unmatched. Germline V gene data show CDR1 as SGHDT and CDR2 as YYEEEE. The CDR3 nucleotides read TGTGCCAGCAGTTCCGGGACAGTCCAAATGGGCCACGAGCAGTACTTC. This encodes CASSSGTVQMGHEQYF.

This clonotype was counted only a few times. The J gene is TRBJ2-2, the V gene TRBV24-1; 7 nucleotides match TRBD1. CDR1 is KGHDR, CDR2 SFDVKD, per germline. CDR3 size: 14 residues. The junction had 8 bases not matched to a gene; V was cut back by 8 bases and J by 6 bases. The CDR3 DNA is TGTGCCACCAAGACCGGGACAGACGCCGGGGAGCTGTTTTTT. Its protein product is CATKTGTDAGELFF.

In its sample, this clonotype was seen many times. The chain uses TRBV6-1 and TRBJ2-3; D may be TRBD2 (6 bases). The CDR3 length is 14 residues. V lost 3 bases to trimming and J lost 2 bases, with 9 bases between them. Germline CDR1 reads MNHNS; CDR2 reads SASEGT. CDR3 nucleotide sequence: TGTGCCAGCAGTGAGGAGGGAACCACAGATACGCAGTATTTT. This gives the protein CASSEEGTTDTQYF.

This clonotype occurred many times. The V and J genes are TRBV30 and TRBJ1-2; D is possibly TRBD1 (6 bases). With 1 base removed from V and 7 bases from J, the gap between germline ends came to 10 bases. Germline V gives CDR1 GTSNPN, CDR2 SVGIG (reference sequence). The CDR3 totals 12 residues. The CDR3 reads CAWSGTVFGYTF. CDR3 bases: TGTGCCTGGAGTGGGACAGTATTTGGCTACACCTTC.

This chain connects TRBV6-4 to TRBJ2-1; 8 bases fit TRBD2. Unmatched junction bases numbered 4, after V lost 2 bases and J lost 4 bases. CDR1 MRHNA and CDR2 SNTAGT come from the germline V gene. The CDR3 loop spans 15 amino acids. The CDR3 spells CASSDRAGGYNEQFF. The DNA for the CDR3 is TGTGCCAGCAGTGACAGGGCGGGAGGTTACAATGAGCAGTTCTTC.

At least ten counts were recorded for this clonotype. The CDR3 here is CASSSWTGNFETQYF. For the CDR3, the DNA is TGTGCCAGCAGCTCCTGGACAGGGAATTTTGAGACCCAGTACTTC. The rearrangement uses TRBV7-9 and TRBJ2-5; 8 nucleotides align to TRBD1. The CDR3 is 15 amino acids. The ends lost 4 bases at V and 5 bases at J; junction bases unmatched: 9. Germline V lookup: CDR1 SEHNR, CDR2 FQNEAQ (reference sequence).

The sample holds many counts of this clonotype. The J gene is TRBJ1-6, the V gene TRBV6-5, with 7 positions matching TRBD1. J lost 6 bases, V lost 7 bases, and 6 bases had no gene match. Germline V gene data show CDR1 as MNHEY and CDR2 as SVGAGI. The CDR3 consists of 14 residues. This chain's CDR3 is CASNHRGGNSPLHF. The CDR3 DNA follows: TGTGCCAGCAACCACAGGGGAGGTAATTCACCCCTCCACTTT.

This clonotype was recorded at least ten times. The chain uses TRBV5-1 and TRBJ2-7; D perhaps matches TRBD1 (6 bases). The germline V gene has CDR1 SGHRS and CDR2 YFSETQ. V was clipped by 4 bases and J by 5 bases, with 16 bases between them. This CDR3 comprises 14 residues. The CDR3 here is CASSPGQILDEQYF. CDR3 DNA sequence: TGCGCCAGCAGCCCAGGACAGATCCTAGACGAGCAGTACTTC.

This clonotype occurred a few times. The J gene is TRBJ1-2, the V gene TRBV7-2, with 8 nucleotides matching TRBD1. The CDR3 is made up of 16 amino acids. Germline-derived CDR1 and CDR2 are SGHTA and FQGNSA. The trim removed 1 base at V and 7 bases at J, leaving 11 bases unmatched. The CDR3 DNA reads as TGTGCCAGCAGCTTAGGTGGGGCCAGGGGGCTGGGTGGCTACACCTTC. It is translated as CASSLGGARGLGGYTF.

The table lists this clonotype with many counts. This sequence joins TRBV7-2 and TRBJ2-1; 10 bases agree with TRBD2. Trimming at V came to 4 bases and at J to 13 bases, leaving 1 base not matched to a gene. Germline CDR1 and CDR2: SGHTA and FQGNSA. This CDR3 is built from 11 residues. The CDR3 spells CASSSLAGQFF. In DNA form, the CDR3 reads TGTGCCAGCAGCTCACTAGCGGGACAGTTCTTC. Full variable domain (outside the CDR3, taken from reference TRBV7-2 and TRBJ2-1): GAGVSQSPSNKVTEKGKDVELRCDPISGHTALYWYRQSLGQGLEFLIYFQGNSAPDKSGLPSDRFSAERTGGSVSTLTIQRTQQEDSAVYLCASSSLAGQFFGPGTRLTVL.

This clonotype was counted ten times or more. J is TRBJ1-2 and V is TRBV18; D uncertain. The CDR3 length is 13 residues. Germline CDR1 KGHSH, CDR2 LQKENI. Trimming stripped 4 bases from V and 0 bases from J, with 6 bases between. CDR3 nucleotides: TGTGCCAGCTCACTCTCTCCTAACTATGGCTACACCTTC. Protein: CASSLSPNYGYTF.

This chain links TRBV7-2 with TRBJ2-3; maybe TRBD2 (7 bases). V lost 5 bases and J 5 bases, leaving 20 bases between the germline ends. The CDR3 has 16 residues. The V gene's germline CDR1 is SGHTA and CDR2 FQGNSA. This chain's CDR3 is CASSRKGGPSGDTQYF. The CDR3 DNA reads TGTGCCAGCAGCCGTAAGGGGGGGCCCTCGGGAGATACGCAGTATTTT.

In this sample, this clonotype turned up many times. The chain uses TRBV3-1 and TRBJ2-1; 11 bases align to TRBD2. CDR1 LGHDT and CDR2 YNNKEL come from the germline V gene (reference sequence). The CDR3 runs to 18 residues. Trimming cost V 1 base and J 5 bases; bases outside gene matches: 10. CDR3 amino acids: CASSQVGTSGRKNNEQFF. The CDR3 bases are TGTGCCAGCAGCCAAGTTGGGACTAGCGGACGAAAAAACAATGAGCAGTTCTTC.